This is a list of T cell receptor beta chains from one sample in a study of brain T cells in children with intractable seizures. Method: immunoSEQ multiplex PCR; TCRdb's copy keeps in-frame clones and lacks some. Of approximately 330,000 clones listed, more than 85% were seen once; the top ten hold around 6%. Source: peripheral blood, taken approximately 5 months after surgery. The receptor set was obtained from a boy in the first two years of life with tuberous sclerosis and intractable seizures. Both conserved end residues are part of each CDR3. Fields, in order: D gene, clone size, J gene, V gene, CDR3 protein, CDR3 DNA. A D gene is named only where the DNA matches it firmly. The size entry is marked missing in some rows and otherwise reads once, few, many or a size class.

>.|once|TRBJ2-3|TRBV1
CTSSRLLLAGPGVIDPLTDTQYF
TGCACCAGCAGCCGCCTATTGCTAGCGGGGCCTGGGGTGATCGACCCTCTCACAGATACGCAGTATTTT
>.|.|TRBJ1-3|TRBV6-4
CARGNGGSRWTGNTIYF
TGTGCCAGGGGCAATGGAGGCAGTCGGTGGACCGGAAACACCATATATTTT
>.|.|TRBJ1-6|TRBV5-1
CASSLSVGGSPLHF
TGCGCCAGCAGCTTGTCCGTTGGAGGCTCACCCCTCCACTTT
>TRBD1|.|TRBJ1-4|TRBV19
CASSILGTGALKLFF
TGTGCCAGTAGTATTCTAGGGACAGGGGCCCTAAAACTGTTTTTT
>TRBD2|.|TRBJ2-4|TRBV4-2
CASSQLGAGDYGIQYF
TGTGCCAGCAGCCAATTAGGGGCGGGAGATTATGGCATTCAGTACTTC
>.|.|TRBJ1-1|TRBV19
CASELGGGITEAFF
TGTGCCAGTGAGTTGGGAGGTGGCATCACTGAAGCTTTCTTT
>.|.|TRBJ2-3|TRBV24-1
CATSDRDSTDTQYF
TGTGCCACCAGTGACCGGGACAGCACAGATACGCAGTATTTT
>.|once|TRBJ2-6|TRBV25-1
CASSARTRPSGANVLTF
TGTGCCAGCAGTGCCCGGACAAGGCCCTCTGGGGCCAACGTCCTGACTTTC
>.|.|TRBJ2-1|TRBV19
CASRDLRLGRYNEQFF
TGTGCCAGTAGGGACTTAAGGCTCGGGCGATACAATGAGCAGTTCTTC
>TRBD2|.|TRBJ2-1|TRBV12-3/TRBV12-4
CASSQTSWDEQFF
TGTGCCAGCAGCCAGACTAGCTGGGATGAGCAGTTCTTC
>TRBD1|.|TRBJ1-2|TRBV7-2
CASSFTNDRGRGYTF
TGTGCCAGCAGCTTCACCAATGACAGGGGAAGGGGCTACACCTTC
>TRBD1|.|TRBJ1-2|TRBV28
CASSQDREDYGYTF
TGTGCCAGCAGTCAGGACAGGGAAGACTATGGCTACACCTTC
>TRBD1|.|TRBJ1-1|TRBV5-1
CASSLTGQLRWAEAFF
TGCGCCAGCAGCTTGACGGGACAGCTGCGGTGGGCTGAAGCTTTCTTT
>.|once|TRBJ1-1|TRBV5-1
CASSLGSHTGTEAFF
TGCGCCAGCAGCTTGGGTTCACATACGGGGACTGAAGCTTTCTTT
>.|.|TRBJ1-5|TRBV6-5
CASRRSDRPNQPQHF
TGTGCCAGCAGACGATCAGACAGACCCAATCAGCCCCAGCATTTT
>.|.|TRBJ1-1|TRBV5-6
CASSLIGGGTEAFF
TGTGCCAGCAGCTTAATCGGCGGGGGCACTGAAGCTTTCTTT
>.|.|TRBJ2-5|TRBV3-1/TRBV3-2
CASSPRGVQGWQETQYF
TGTGCCAGCAGCCCCCGAGGAGTTCAGGGATGGCAAGAGACCCAGTACTTC
>.|.|TRBJ2-3|TRBV18
CASSPQGNTDTQYF
TGTGCCAGCTCACCACAGGGGAACACAGATACGCAGTATTTT
>.|once|TRBJ2-6|TRBV19
CASSIDASSVSGANVLTF
TGTGCCAGTAGTATAGATGCTAGCAGTGTCTCTGGGGCCAACGTCCTGACTTTC
>.|.|TRBJ2-4|TRBV20-1
CSAPYGDIQYF
TGCAGTGCGCCATACGGGGACATTCAGTACTTC
>.|.|TRBJ2-2|TRBV7-9
CASSDPIGVGELFF
TGTGCCAGCAGCGATCCGATTGGGGTCGGGGAGCTGTTTTTT
>TRBD2|.|TRBJ2-3|TRBV5-1
CASSFGRELAGGTDTQYF
TGCGCCAGCAGCTTTGGCAGGGAACTAGCGGGGGGCACAGATACGCAGTATTTT
>.|.|TRBJ2-7|TRBV6-5
CASSPRDTYEQYF
TGTGCCAGCAGTCCCCGGGACACCTACGAGCAGTACTTC
>.|once|TRBJ1-2|TRBV29-1
CSVELWTYGYTF
TGCAGCGTTGAATTGTGGACCTATGGCTACACCTTC
>.|few|TRBJ1-5|TRBV7-8
CASSLIDNYSNQPQHF
TGTGCCAGCAGCTTAATCGACAACTATAGCAATCAGCCCCAGCATTTT
>.|.|TRBJ1-3|TRBV18
CASSPDFSGNTIYF
TGTGCCAGCTCACCAGACTTCTCTGGAAACACCATATATTTT
>.|.|TRBJ1-1|TRBV12-3/TRBV12-4
CASSWLPNTEAFF
TGTGCCAGCAGTTGGCTTCCTAACACTGAAGCTTTCTTT
>.|.|TRBJ1-1|TRBV25-1
CASSSDGRTEAFF
TGTGCCAGCAGTTCGGACGGGCGGACTGAAGCTTTCTTT
>.|.|TRBJ1-6|TRBV7-2
CASSLWTDNSPLHF
TGTGCCAGCAGCTTATGGACGGATAATTCACCCCTCCACTTT
>TRBD1|.|TRBJ1-6|TRBV9
CASSVTGDNSPLHF
TGTGCCAGCAGCGTGACAGGGGATAATTCACCCCTCCACTTT
>TRBD2|.|TRBJ2-1|TRBV7-6
CASSPQVSSGYTYNEQFF
TGTGCCAGCAGCCCCCAAGTTTCTAGCGGGTACACCTACAATGAGCAGTTCTTC
>.|.|TRBJ1-5|TRBV4-1
CASSPGKSNQPQHF
TGCGCCAGCAGCCCTGGGAAGAGCAATCAGCCCCAGCATTTT
>TRBD1|.|TRBJ1-3|TRBV5-8
CASSQWMGQLTRNTIYF
TGTGCCAGCAGCCAGTGGATGGGACAGCTCACACGAAACACCATATATTTT
>.|few|TRBJ1-1|TRBV7-9
CASSLGGSSTEAFF
TGTGCCAGCAGCTTAGGAGGGTCTAGTACTGAAGCTTTCTTT
>.|.|TRBJ2-1|TRBV2
CASSDVEGPSYNEQFF
TGTGCCAGCAGTGACGTCGAGGGGCCCTCCTACAATGAGCAGTTCTTC
>.|.|TRBJ2-5|TRBV5-8
CASSAADQILETQYF
TGTGCCAGCAGCGCAGCGGACCAAATTTTGGAGACCCAGTACTTC
>.|once|TRBJ2-5|TRBV5-6
CASNSGAHRETQYF
TGTGCCAGCAATTCGGGGGCCCATCGAGAGACCCAGTACTTC
>.|.|TRBJ2-1|TRBV25-1
CASGRQSNNEQFF
TGTGCCAGCGGGCGACAATCGAACAATGAGCAGTTCTTC
>.|.|TRBJ1-4|TRBV28
CASSLFGGSGGILFF
TGTGCCAGCAGTTTATTTGGGGGATCGGGGGGAATACTGTTTTTT
>TRBD1|.|TRBJ1-6|TRBV5-6
CASSEQTPDRGNSPLHF
TGTGCCAGCAGCGAACAAACCCCCGACAGGGGGAATTCACCCCTCCACTTT